The present T cell receptor beta chain was sequenced within a study of T cells in Graves' hyperthyroidism and ophthalmopathy. Study information: Peripheral blood collection took place at initial diagnosis, before any treatment.

Study-level results: Ophthalmopathy cases were set apart from stable hyperthyroidism by a 13 V-J model.

The study excluded patients with uncontrolled infection, other autoimmune disease, pregnancy or lactation. Initially, at the first diagnosis of hyperthyroidism and before any ophthalmopathy symptoms, blood was sampled. The CDR3 is made up of 16 amino acids. The V gene end was trimmed by 7 bases and the J gene end by 10 bases; junction bases not matched to a gene: 17. This clonotype was recorded at least ten times. The target antigen is unknown. Amplification yielded TCR beta CDR3 regions, with RNA transcripts as the source. First-round RT-PCR of the TCR CDR3 relied on the HTBI primer set. MiXCR, run by TCRdb on the multiplex PCR reads, gives a single entry per CDR3 protein. This table holds 250,000 or so distinct CDR3 sequences, approximately 15% found once.

The source material was blood. The gene calls are TRBV12-3 or TRBV12-4 and TRBJ2-1; 9 bases are a match to TRBD2. The TCR originated in a woman in her 40s with Graves' hyperthyroidism that later progressed to Graves' ophthalmopathy. The CDR3 loop reads CASKLRGVAGENEQFF. The CDR3 bases are TGTGCCAGCAAATTACGCGGGGTAGCGGGAGAGAACGAGCAGTTCTTC.